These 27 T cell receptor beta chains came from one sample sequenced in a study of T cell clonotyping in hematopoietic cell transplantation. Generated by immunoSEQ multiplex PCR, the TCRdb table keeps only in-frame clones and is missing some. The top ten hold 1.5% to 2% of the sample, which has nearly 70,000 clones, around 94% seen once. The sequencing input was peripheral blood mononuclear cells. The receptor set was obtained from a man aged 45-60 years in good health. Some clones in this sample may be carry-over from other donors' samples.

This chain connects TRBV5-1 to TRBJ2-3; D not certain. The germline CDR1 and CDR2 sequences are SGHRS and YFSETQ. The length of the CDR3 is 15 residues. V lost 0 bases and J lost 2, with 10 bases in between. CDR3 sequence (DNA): TGCGCCAGCAGCTTGGGGGCGACCCCCACAGATACGCAGTATTTT. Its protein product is CASSLGATPTDTQYF. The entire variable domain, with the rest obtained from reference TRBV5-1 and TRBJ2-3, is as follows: KAGVTQTPRYLIKTRGQQVTLSCSPISGHRSVSWYQQTPGQGLQFLFEYFSETQRNKGNFPGRFSGRQFSNSRSEMNVSTLELGDSALYLCASSLGATPTDTQYFGPGTRLTVL.

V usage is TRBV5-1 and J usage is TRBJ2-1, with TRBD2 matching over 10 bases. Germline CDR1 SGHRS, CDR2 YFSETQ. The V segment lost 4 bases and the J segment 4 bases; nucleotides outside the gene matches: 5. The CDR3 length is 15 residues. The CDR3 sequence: CASSISSGSYNEQFF. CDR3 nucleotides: TGCGCCAGCAGCATCTCTAGCGGGAGTTACAATGAGCAGTTCTTC.

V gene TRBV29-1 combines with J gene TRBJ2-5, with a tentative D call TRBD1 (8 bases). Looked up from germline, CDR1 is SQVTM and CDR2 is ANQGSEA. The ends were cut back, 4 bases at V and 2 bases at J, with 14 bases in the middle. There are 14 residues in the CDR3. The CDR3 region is CSVVYRGGQETQYF. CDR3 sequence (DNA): TGCAGCGTTGTGTACAGGGGGGGGCAAGAGACCCAGTACTTC.

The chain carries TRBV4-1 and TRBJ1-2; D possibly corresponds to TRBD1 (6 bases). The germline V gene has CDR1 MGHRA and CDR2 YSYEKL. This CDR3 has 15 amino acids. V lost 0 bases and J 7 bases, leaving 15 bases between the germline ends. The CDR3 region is CASSQETGAFSGYTF. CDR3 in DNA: TGCGCCAGCAGCCAAGAAACGGGGGCATTCTCTGGCTACACCTTC.

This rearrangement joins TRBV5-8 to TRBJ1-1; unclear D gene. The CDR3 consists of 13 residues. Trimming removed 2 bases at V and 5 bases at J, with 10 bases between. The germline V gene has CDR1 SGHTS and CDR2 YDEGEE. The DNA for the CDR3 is TGTGCCAGCAGCTTTGTAGGAACGACTGAAGCTTTCTTT. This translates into CASSFVGTTEAFF.

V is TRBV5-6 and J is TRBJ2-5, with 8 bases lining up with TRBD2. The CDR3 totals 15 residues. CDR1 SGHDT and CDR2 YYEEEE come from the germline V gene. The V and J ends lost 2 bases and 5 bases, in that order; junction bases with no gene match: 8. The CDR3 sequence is CASSFRGGPEETQYF. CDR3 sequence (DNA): TGTGCCAGCAGCTTCCGGGGGGGTCCGGAGGAGACCCAGTACTTC.

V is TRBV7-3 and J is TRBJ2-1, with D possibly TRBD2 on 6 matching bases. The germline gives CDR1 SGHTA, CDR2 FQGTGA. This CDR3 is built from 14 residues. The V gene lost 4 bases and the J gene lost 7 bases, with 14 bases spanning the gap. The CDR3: CASSSPGLFNEQFF. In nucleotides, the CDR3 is TGTGCCAGCAGCTCCCCGGGACTCTTTAATGAGCAGTTCTTC. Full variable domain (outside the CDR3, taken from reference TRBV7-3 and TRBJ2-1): GAGVSQTPSNKVTEKGKYVELRCDPISGHTALYWYRQSLGQGPEFLIYFQGTGAADDSGLPNDRFFAVRPEGSVSTLKIQRTERGDSAVYLCASSSPGLFNEQFFGPGTRLTVL.

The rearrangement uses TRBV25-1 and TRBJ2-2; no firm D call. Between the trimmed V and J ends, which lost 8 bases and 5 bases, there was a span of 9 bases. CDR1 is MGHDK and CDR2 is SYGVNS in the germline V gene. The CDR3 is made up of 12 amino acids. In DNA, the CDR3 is TGTGCCAGCGGGGTGGGGACCGGGGAGCTGTTTTTT. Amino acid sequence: CASGVGTGELFF.

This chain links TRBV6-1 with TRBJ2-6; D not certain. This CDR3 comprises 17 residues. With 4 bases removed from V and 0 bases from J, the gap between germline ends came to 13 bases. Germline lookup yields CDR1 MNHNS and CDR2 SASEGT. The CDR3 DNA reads TGTGCCAGCAGTGCCCTTGGAACACACTCTGGGGCCAACGTCCTGACTTTC. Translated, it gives CASSALGTHSGANVLTF.

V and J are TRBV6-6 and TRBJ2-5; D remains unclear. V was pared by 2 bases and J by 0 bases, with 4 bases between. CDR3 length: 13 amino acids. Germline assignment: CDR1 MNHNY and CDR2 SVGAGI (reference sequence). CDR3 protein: CASSYSNQETQYF. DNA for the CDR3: TGTGCCAGCAGTTACAGCAACCAAGAGACCCAGTACTTC.

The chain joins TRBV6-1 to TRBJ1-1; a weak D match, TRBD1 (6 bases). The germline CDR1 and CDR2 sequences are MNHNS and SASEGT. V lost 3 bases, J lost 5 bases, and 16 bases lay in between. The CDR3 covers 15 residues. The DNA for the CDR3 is TGTGCCAGCAGTGATCACAGGGTTGGATGGACTGAAGCTTTCTTT. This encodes CASSDHRVGWTEAFF.

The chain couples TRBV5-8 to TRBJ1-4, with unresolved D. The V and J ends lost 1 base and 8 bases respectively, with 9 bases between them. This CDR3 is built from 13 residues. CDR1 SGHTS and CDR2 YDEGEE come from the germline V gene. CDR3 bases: TGTGCCAGCAGCTTGAACCGAAGGGAAAAACTGTTTTTT. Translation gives CASSLNRREKLFF.

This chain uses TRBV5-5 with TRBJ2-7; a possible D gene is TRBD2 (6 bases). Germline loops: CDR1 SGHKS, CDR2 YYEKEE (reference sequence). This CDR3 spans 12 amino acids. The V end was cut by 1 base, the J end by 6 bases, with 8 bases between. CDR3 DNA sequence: TGTGCCAGCAGCTTGCCGGGGGTCGAGCAGTACTTC. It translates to CASSLPGVEQYF.

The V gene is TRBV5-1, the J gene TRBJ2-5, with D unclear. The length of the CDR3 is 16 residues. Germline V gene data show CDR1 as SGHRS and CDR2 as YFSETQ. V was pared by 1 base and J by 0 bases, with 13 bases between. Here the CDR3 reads CASSLSDGPYQETQYF. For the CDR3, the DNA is TGCGCCAGCAGCTTGTCGGACGGGCCGTACCAAGAGACCCAGTACTTC.

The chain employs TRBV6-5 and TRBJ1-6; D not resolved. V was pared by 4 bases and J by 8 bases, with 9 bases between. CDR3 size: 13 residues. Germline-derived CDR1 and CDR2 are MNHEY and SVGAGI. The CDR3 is CASSFSVYSPLHF. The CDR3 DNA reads TGTGCCAGCAGTTTTAGTGTCTATTCACCCCTCCACTTT.

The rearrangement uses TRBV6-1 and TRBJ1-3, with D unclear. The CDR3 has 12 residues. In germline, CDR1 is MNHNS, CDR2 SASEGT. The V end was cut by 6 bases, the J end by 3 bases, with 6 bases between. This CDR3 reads CASRTGGNTIYF. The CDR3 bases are TGTGCCAGCAGGACCGGTGGAAACACCATATATTTT.

CDR3 nucleotide sequence: TGTGCCAGCTCACCAGCCGGTGGTCCAAGCTCTGGAAACACCATATATTTT. Its protein product is CASSPAGGPSSGNTIYF. The chain combines TRBV18 with TRBJ1-3; no clear D gene. Trimming took 2 bases from V and 0 from J, leaving 14 bases between them. CDR1 is KGHSH and CDR2 is LQKENI in the germline V gene. This CDR3 contains 17 residues.

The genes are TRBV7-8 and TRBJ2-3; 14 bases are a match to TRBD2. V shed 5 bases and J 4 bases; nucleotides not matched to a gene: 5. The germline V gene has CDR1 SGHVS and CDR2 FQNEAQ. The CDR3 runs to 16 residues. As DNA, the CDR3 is TGTGCCAGCAGCGTCGGACTAGCGGGAGGAGCAGATACGCAGTATTTT. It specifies CASSVGLAGGADTQYF.

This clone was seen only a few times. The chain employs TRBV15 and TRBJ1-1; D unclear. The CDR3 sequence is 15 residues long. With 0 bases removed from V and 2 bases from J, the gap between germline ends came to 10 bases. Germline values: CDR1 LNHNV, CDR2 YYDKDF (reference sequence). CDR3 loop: CATSRDNSYNTEAFF. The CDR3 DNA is TGTGCCACCAGCAGAGATAACAGCTACAACACTGAAGCTTTCTTT.

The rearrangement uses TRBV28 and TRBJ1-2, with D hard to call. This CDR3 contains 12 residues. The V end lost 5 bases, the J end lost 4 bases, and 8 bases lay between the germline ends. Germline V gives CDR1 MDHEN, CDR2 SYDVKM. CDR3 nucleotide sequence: TGTGCCAGCAGTACAAAACTCTATGGCTACACCTTC. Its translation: CASSTKLYGYTF.

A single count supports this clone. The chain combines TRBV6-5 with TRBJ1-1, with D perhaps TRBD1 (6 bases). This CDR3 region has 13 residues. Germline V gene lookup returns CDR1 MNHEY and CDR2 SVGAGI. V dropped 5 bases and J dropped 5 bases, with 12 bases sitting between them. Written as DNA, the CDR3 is TGTGCCAGCAGTCGGACAGTTGAAACTGAAGCTTTCTTT. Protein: CASSRTVETEAFF.

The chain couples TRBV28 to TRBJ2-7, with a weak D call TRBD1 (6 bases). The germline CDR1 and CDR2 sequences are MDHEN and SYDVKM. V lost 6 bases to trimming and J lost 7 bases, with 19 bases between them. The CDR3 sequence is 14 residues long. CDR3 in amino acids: CASSQTGYPSEQYF. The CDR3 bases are TGTGCCAGCAGCCAGACAGGTTATCCCTCAGAGCAGTACTTC.

CDR3 sequence reads: CASSQPGSDLLGEQFF. The CDR3 DNA reads as TGCGCCAGCAGCCAACCCGGGTCAGACTTACTGGGAGAGCAGTTCTTC. This sequence joins TRBV4-3 and TRBJ2-1; D unresolved. With 2 bases removed from V and 10 bases from J, the gap between germline ends came to 21 bases. The germline V gene encodes CDR1 LGHNA and CDR2 YSLEER. CDR3 length: 16 residues.

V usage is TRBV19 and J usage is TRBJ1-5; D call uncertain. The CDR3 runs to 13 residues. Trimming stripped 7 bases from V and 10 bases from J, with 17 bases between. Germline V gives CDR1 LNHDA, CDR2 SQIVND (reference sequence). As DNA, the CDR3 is TGTGCCAGTAACCGGGATGAGGATTTCCCCCAGCATTTT. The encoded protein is CASNRDEDFPQHF.

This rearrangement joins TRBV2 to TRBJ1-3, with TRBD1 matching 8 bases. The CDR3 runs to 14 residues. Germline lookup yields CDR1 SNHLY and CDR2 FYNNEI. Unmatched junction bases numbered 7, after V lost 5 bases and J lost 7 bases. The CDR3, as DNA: TGTGCCAGCAGTAGGGCAGGGGGCTTCAACACCATATATTTT. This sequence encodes CASSRAGGFNTIYF.

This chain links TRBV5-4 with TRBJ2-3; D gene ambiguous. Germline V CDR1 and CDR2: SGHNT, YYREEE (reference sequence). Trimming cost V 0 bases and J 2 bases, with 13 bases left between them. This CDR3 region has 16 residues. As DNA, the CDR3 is TGTGCCAGCAGCTTGGGGGTGGGCGGATCCACAGATACGCAGTATTTT. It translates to CASSLGVGGSTDTQYF.

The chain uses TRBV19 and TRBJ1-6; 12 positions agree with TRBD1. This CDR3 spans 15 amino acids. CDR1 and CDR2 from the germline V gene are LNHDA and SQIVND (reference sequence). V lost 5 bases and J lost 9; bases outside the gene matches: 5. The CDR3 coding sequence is TGTGCCAGTAGTCAGGGACAGGGGGCCTCTTCACCCCTCCACTTT. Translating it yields CASSQGQGASSPLHF.